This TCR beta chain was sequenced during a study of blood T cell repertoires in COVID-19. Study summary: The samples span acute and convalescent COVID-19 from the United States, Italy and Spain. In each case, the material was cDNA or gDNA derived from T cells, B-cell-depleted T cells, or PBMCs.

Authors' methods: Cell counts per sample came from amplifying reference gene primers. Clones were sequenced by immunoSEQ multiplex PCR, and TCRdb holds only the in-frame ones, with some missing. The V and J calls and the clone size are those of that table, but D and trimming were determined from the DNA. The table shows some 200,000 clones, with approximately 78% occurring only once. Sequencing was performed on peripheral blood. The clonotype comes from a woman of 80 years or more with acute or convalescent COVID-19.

Here the CDR3 reads CASSPLQVGGAFF. The CDR3 nucleotides are TGTGCCAGCAGTCCCCTCCAGGTAGGAGGGGCTTTCTTT. The chain couples TRBV27 to TRBJ1-1, with unresolved D. V lost 5 bases to trimming and J lost 11 bases, with 18 bases between them. This CDR3 has 13 amino acids. From germline, CDR1 is MNHEY and CDR2 SMNVEV (reference sequence).